This T cell receptor (beta chain) is drawn from a study of blood T cells in healthy people across ages. Findings of the study overall: PBMCs were not sorted, which prevented a conclusive comparison of naive versus antigen-experienced cells. While age rose, TCR beta diversity per million T cells dropped in a roughly linear way.

V was shortened by 7 bases and J by 4 bases, with 10 bases between the two germline ends. CDR1 is SQVTM, CDR2 ANQGSEA, per germline. CDR3 size: 12 residues. The second PCR ran roughly 7 to 12 cycles with a sample-barcoded 5' primer and J-beta primers. In TCRdb, the 5' RACE reads were re-called with MiXCR into one record per CDR3 protein. The sample has 980,000 or so distinct CDR3 sequences, around 46% seen once; the top ten hold 13%. For this clonotype: Antigen: not known.

Sequencing was carried out using blood. This TCR was sampled from a man aged 25-40 years in good health. This rearrangement joins TRBV29-1 to TRBJ2-2, with D unresolved. The CDR3 DNA follows: TGCAGCGGATGGAGTTTCACCGGGGAGCTGTTTTTT. Its protein product is CSGWSFTGELFF.